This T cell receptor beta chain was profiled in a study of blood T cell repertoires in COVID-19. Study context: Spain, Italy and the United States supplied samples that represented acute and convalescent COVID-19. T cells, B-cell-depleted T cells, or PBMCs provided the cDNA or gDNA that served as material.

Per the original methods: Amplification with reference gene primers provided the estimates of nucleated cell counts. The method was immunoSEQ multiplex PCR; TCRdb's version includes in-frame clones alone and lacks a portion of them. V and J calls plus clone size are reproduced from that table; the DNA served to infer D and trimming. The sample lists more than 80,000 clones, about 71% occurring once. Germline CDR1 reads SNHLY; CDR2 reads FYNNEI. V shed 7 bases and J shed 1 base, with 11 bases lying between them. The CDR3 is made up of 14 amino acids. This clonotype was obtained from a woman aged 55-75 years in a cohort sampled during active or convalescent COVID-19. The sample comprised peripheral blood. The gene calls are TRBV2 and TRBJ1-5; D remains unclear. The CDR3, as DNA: TGTGCCAGCAATCGGCAGGTCAGCAATCAGCCCCAGCATTTT. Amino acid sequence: CASNRQVSNQPQHF.